These 8 T cell receptor beta chains were sequenced from one sample in a study of T cell repertoires in cytomegalovirus infection. The antigens these receptors bind are not known. MiXCR, applied by TCRdb to the reads, yields one record per CDR3 protein. The table shows about 83,000 distinct CDR3 sequences, with around half occurring only once. The source material was CD8+ T cells from cultured PBMCs, sampled from culture after CMV antigen stimulation. Receptors were obtained from a human donor in good health (CMV status not recorded). Some clones in this sample may be carry-over from other donors' samples.

V usage is TRBV2 and J usage is TRBJ2-1; D perhaps matches TRBD2 (5 bases). The CDR3 totals 12 residues. Per germline, CDR1 SNHLY and CDR2 FYNNEI. The ends were cut back, 9 bases at V and 1 base at J, with 7 bases in the middle. Here the CDR3 DNA reads TGTGCCAGGAGCGGTTCCTACAATGAGCAGTTCTTC. Protein: CARSGSYNEQFF.

This clonotype was detected only a few times. The genes are TRBV7-9 and TRBJ2-5; 10 bases align to TRBD2. CDR1 and CDR2 from the germline V gene are SEHNR and FQNEAQ (reference sequence). The J segment lost 3 bases and the V segment lost 4 bases, leaving 23 bases of the junction unmatched. The CDR3 has 21 amino acids. CDR3 residues: CASSSLPSSGGPSPIEETQYF. CDR3 coding DNA: TGTGCCAGCAGCTCGCTTCCCTCTAGCGGGGGCCCCTCCCCTATAGAAGAGACCCAGTACTTC. The whole variable domain, remainder taken from reference TRBV7-9 and TRBJ2-5, is DTGVSQNPRHKITKRGQNVTFRCDPISEHNRLYWYRQTLGQGPEFLTYFQNEAQLEKSRLLSDRFSAERPKGSFSTLEIQRTEQGDSAMYLCASSSLPSSGGPSPIEETQYFGPGTRLLVL.

A remark on this clonotype: A junction boundary mismatches the germline segment, possibly from a read error. The gene calls are TRBV10-3 and TRBJ2-1; TRBD1 matches 10 bases. CDR3 length: 11 amino acids. CDR1 ENHRY and CDR2 SYGVKD come from the germline V gene. CDR3 in amino acids: CATRDRDRGIF. CDR3 bases: TGTGCCACCCGGGACCGGGACAGGGGTATCTTC.

J is TRBJ2-7 and V is TRBV7-2, with no clear D. Germline values: CDR1 SGHTA, CDR2 FQGNSA. CDR3 length: 14 amino acids. Trimming took 5 bases from V and 3 from J, leaving 14 bases between them. The CDR3 spells CASSLRDLIYEQYF. CDR3 in DNA: TGTGCCAGCAGCCTTAGAGACTTGATCTACGAGCAGTACTTC.

This clonotype was seen more than once but under ten times. The V gene is TRBV7-2, the J gene TRBJ1-4; D unresolved. V dropped 3 bases and J dropped 4 bases, with 9 bases sitting between them. The germline gives CDR1 SGHTA, CDR2 FQGNSA. The CDR3 extends over 14 amino acids. The CDR3 loop reads CASSLYTDNEKLFF. The CDR3, as DNA: TGTGCCAGCAGCTTGTATACAGATAATGAAAAACTGTTTTTT. Full variable domain (remainder filled in from reference TRBV7-2 and TRBJ1-4): GAGVSQSPSNKVTEKGKDVELRCDPISGHTALYWYRQSLGQGLEFLIYFQGNSAPDKSGLPSDRFSAERTGGSVSTLTIQRTQQEDSAVYLCASSLYTDNEKLFFGSGTQLSVL.

The V gene is TRBV7-8, the J gene TRBJ2-1; no definite D call. The germline gives CDR1 SGHVS, CDR2 FQNEAQ. This CDR3 is built from 13 residues. The V end was cut by 5 bases, the J end by 10 bases, with 15 bases between. The CDR3, as DNA: TGTGCCAGCAGCCCGAGTGGGCAACAGGAGCAGTTCTTC. This sequence encodes CASSPSGQQEQFF. Full variable domain (rest looked up from reference TRBV7-8 and TRBJ2-1): GAGVSQSPRYKVAKRGQDVALRCDPISGHVSLFWYQQALGQGPEFLTYFQNEAQLDKSGLPSDRFFAERPEGSVSTLKIQRTQQEDSAVYLCASSPSGQQEQFFGPGTRLTVL.

This clonotype has only a few counts. The J gene is TRBJ1-5, the V gene TRBV7-2, with 7 positions matching TRBD1. CDR3 length equals 14 residues. Looked up from germline, CDR1 is SGHTA and CDR2 is FQGNSA. V was clipped by 5 bases and J by 3 bases; unmatched bases: 4. CDR3 sequence reads: CASSPGQLNQPQHF. The DNA of the CDR3 is TGTGCCAGCAGCCCGGGACAGCTCAATCAGCCCCAGCATTTT.

Details on this clonotype: Compared with germline, one end of the junction differs, possibly owing to a read error. The V gene is TRBV12-3 or TRBV12-4, the J gene TRBJ1-6; D is uncertain. This CDR3 spans 14 amino acids. CDR3 nucleotide sequence: TGTGCCAGCAGCCGGAGCGGGAGAGGGTCACACCTCCACTTT. Translating it yields CASSRSGRGSHLHF.